Below, 28 T cell receptor beta chains from the same sample are listed, as sequenced in a study of OX40 agonist ivuxolimab in advanced cancers. The protocol was immunoSEQ multiplex PCR, while the TCRdb copy is restricted to in-frame clones and leaves out a portion. The sample consists of tens of thousands of clones, 83% of them appearing once. Material: CD4+ or CD8+ T cells sorted from blood, obtained in a trial of the OX40 agonist ivuxolimab. These receptors came from an adult with an advanced solid tumor such as melanoma, head and neck, liver or kidney cancer.

On this clone: Relative to the germline gene, one junction end is altered; a read error may explain this. The chain uses TRBV6-5 and TRBJ2-1, with TRBD1 identical over 7 bases. CDR3 length: 14 residues. Germline V lookup: CDR1 MNHEY, CDR2 SVGAGI. CDR3 DNA sequence: TGTGCCAGCAGACTAGACAGGGTTGAAAATGCGCAGTTCTTC. Translated: CASRLDRVENAQFF.

The chain's CDR3 is CASSYRGQGESPLHF. DNA of the CDR3: TGTGCCAGCAGTTACCGCGGACAGGGAGAGTCGCCCCTCCACTTT. V is TRBV6-5 and J is TRBJ1-6; 8 bases align to TRBD1. This CDR3 region has 15 residues. V lost 2 bases, J lost 13 bases, and 10 bases stayed unmatched. Per germline, CDR1 MNHEY and CDR2 SVGAGI.

The V call is TRBV7-9, the J call TRBJ2-5, with TRBD2 matching 12 bases. Germline V CDR1 and CDR2: SEHNR, FQNEAQ (reference sequence). The CDR3 sequence is 17 residues long. Trimming removed 3 bases from V and 5 bases from J; junction bases left unmatched: 10. In DNA, the CDR3 is TGTGCCAGCAGCTTTTTGCTAGCGGGAGGGCGAATGGAGACCCAGTACTTC. As protein: CASSFLLAGGRMETQYF.

This clone turned up a few times. This chain uses TRBV18 with TRBJ1-5; D remains ambiguous. Trimming took off 0 bases at V and 3 bases at J, with 6 bases between the two ends. From germline, CDR1 is KGHSH and CDR2 LQKENI. The CDR3 sequence is 14 residues long. The CDR3 DNA follows: TGTGCCAGCTCACCACCGACACTCAATCAGCCCCAGCATTTT. Protein sequence: CASSPPTLNQPQHF.

The chain employs TRBV7-8 and TRBJ2-5; D is uncertain. The V gene lost 1 base and the J gene lost 5 bases, with 14 bases spanning the gap. Germline V CDR1 and CDR2: SGHVS, FQNEAQ. CDR3 size: 15 residues. This chain's CDR3 is CASSLVIGSIETQYF. The CDR3 DNA is TGTGCCAGCAGCTTAGTGATCGGCAGCATCGAGACCCAGTACTTC.

Here the CDR3 reads CASSLGGTTSYNEQFF. In DNA form, the CDR3 reads TGTGCCAGCAGCTTAGGAGGGACTACTTCCTACAATGAGCAGTTCTTC. V gene TRBV11-3 combines with J gene TRBJ2-1; 7 bases align to TRBD2. Germline CDR1 is SGHNT and CDR2 is YENEEA. V lost 1 base and J lost 1; bases outside the gene matches: 4. The CDR3 loop spans 16 amino acids.

V gene TRBV5-4 combines with J gene TRBJ2-1, with 9 bases identical to TRBD2. V was pared by 0 bases and J by 8 bases, with 3 bases of the junction left unmatched. Germline CDR1 reads SGHNT; CDR2 reads YYREEE (reference sequence). This CDR3 contains 14 residues. This chain's CDR3 is CASSLVSGSDEQFF. In nucleotides, the CDR3 is TGTGCCAGCAGCTTGGTTAGCGGGAGCGATGAGCAGTTCTTC. Supplemented by reference TRBV5-4 and TRBJ2-1, the full variable domain reads ETGVTQSPTHLIKTRGQQVTLRCSSQSGHNTVSWYQQALGQGPQFIFQYYREEENGRGNFPPRFSGLQFPNYSSELNVNALELDDSALYLCASSLVSGSDEQFFGPGTRLTVL.

The V and J genes are TRBV15 and TRBJ1-2, with no clear D. The CDR3 sequence is 14 residues long. The V gene's germline CDR1 is LNHNV and CDR2 YYDKDF (reference sequence). Trimming removed 4 bases at V and 7 bases at J, with 16 bases between. The CDR3 is CATSIYAGSGGYTF. The CDR3 DNA is TGTGCCACCAGCATATACGCGGGCTCTGGTGGCTACACCTTC.

V usage is TRBV9 and J usage is TRBJ1-4, with TRBD1 as a possible D gene (5 bases). The CDR3 runs to 15 residues. Germline loops: CDR1 SGDLS, CDR2 YYNGEE. The ends were cut back, 0 bases at V and 7 bases at J, with 13 bases in the middle. The CDR3 DNA reads TGTGCCAGCAGCGTAGGTCCCCAGGGTGGTGAAAAACTGTTTTTT. This encodes CASSVGPQGGEKLFF. Drawing the rest from reference TRBV9 and TRBJ1-4, the complete variable domain is DSGVTQTPKHLITATGQRVTLRCSPRSGDLSVYWYQQSLDQGLQFLIQYYNGEERAKGNILERFSAQQFPDLHSELNLSSLELGDSALYFCASSVGPQGGEKLFFGSGTQLSVL.

The chain is built from TRBV5-1 and TRBJ2-3; a possible D gene is TRBD2 (5 bases). V was cut by 4 bases and J by 5 bases, with 11 bases left in between. This CDR3 has 13 residues. Per germline, CDR1 SGHRS and CDR2 YFSETQ. CDR3 region: CASSPRTGDTQYF. The CDR3 DNA sequence: TGCGCCAGCAGCCCCCGGACTGGAGATACGCAGTATTTT.

This clone was counted only a few times. The chain joins TRBV23-1 to TRBJ1-2; no firm D call. TRBV23-1 is identified as an open reading frame with a role that is uncertain. The CDR3 has 10 residues. V was pared by 6 bases and J by 5 bases, with 4 bases between. CDR3 nucleotides: TGCGCCAGCAGCCGGTATGGCTACACCTTC. Protein product: CASSRYGYTF.

The rearrangement uses TRBV5-1 and TRBJ2-3, with 14 nucleotides matching TRBD2. V gave up 4 bases and J gave up 6 bases; unmatched junction bases: 7. The germline gives CDR1 SGHRS, CDR2 YFSETQ. The CDR3 covers 16 residues. CDR3: CASSPGLAGVVDTQYF. For the CDR3, the DNA is TGCGCCAGCAGCCCGGGACTAGCGGGAGTAGTGGATACGCAGTATTTT.

This clone has only a few counts. Written as DNA, the CDR3 is TGCGCCAGCAGCCCCGGGACAGGGGGTAGCTACAATGAGCAGTTCTTC. Amino acid sequence: CASSPGTGGSYNEQFF. The V and J genes are TRBV5-1 and TRBJ2-1, with 11 positions matching TRBD1. V dropped 4 bases and J dropped 3; count of bases not matched to a gene: 6. Germline values: CDR1 SGHRS, CDR2 YFSETQ. This CDR3 has 16 amino acids.

This clone turned up a few times. The gene calls are TRBV2 and TRBJ1-6; D possibly corresponds to TRBD1 (6 bases). CDR1 is SNHLY, CDR2 FYNNEI, per germline. The CDR3 length is 13 residues. With 8 bases removed from V and 11 bases from J, the gap between germline ends came to 16 bases. In nucleotides, the CDR3 is TGTGCCAGCCGTGCGGACAGTCAGCCACCCCTCCACTTT. It encodes CASRADSQPPLHF.

The chain recombines TRBV27 with TRBJ2-3, with D maybe TRBD1 (5 bases). V lost 5 bases, J lost 1 base, and 13 bases lay in between. This CDR3 has 15 residues. CDR1 is MNHEY and CDR2 is SMNVEV in the germline V gene (reference sequence). The chain's CDR3 is CASSLGRTRTDTQYF. CDR3 DNA: TGTGCCAGCAGTCTCGGACGGACACGCACAGATACGCAGTATTTT.

The chain combines TRBV5-1 with TRBJ2-3; D is possibly TRBD2 (6 bases). Trimming stripped 4 bases from V and 2 bases from J, with 11 bases between. Germline assignment: CDR1 SGHRS and CDR2 YFSETQ. The CDR3 has 14 amino acids. The CDR3, as DNA: TGCGCCAGCAGCAACCGGACTAACACAGATACGCAGTATTTT. This translates into CASSNRTNTDTQYF.

The chain carries TRBV19 and TRBJ2-1; D is unclear. This CDR3 spans 14 amino acids. The germline gives CDR1 LNHDA, CDR2 SQIVND (reference sequence). Trimming took 0 bases from V and 9 from J, leaving 12 bases between them. For the CDR3, the DNA is TGTGCCAGTAGTATAGAGTGGAGCTGGGGTGAGCAGTTCTTC. It encodes CASSIEWSWGEQFF.

The CDR3 DNA is TGTGCCAGCAGCTTGCAGACAGGGGGAAGGTACGAGCAGTACTTC. Protein sequence: CASSLQTGGRYEQYF. The V gene is TRBV5-4, the J gene TRBJ2-7, with TRBD1 matching over 9 bases. Trimming removed 1 base from V and 4 bases from J; junction bases left unmatched: 6. CDR1 and CDR2 from the germline V gene are SGHNT and YYREEE (reference sequence). The CDR3 contains 15 residues. The full variable domain, rest sourced from reference TRBV5-4 and TRBJ2-7, is ETGVTQSPTHLIKTRGQQVTLRCSSQSGHNTVSWYQQALGQGPQFIFQYYREEENGRGNFPPRFSGLQFPNYSSELNVNALELDDSALYLCASSLQTGGRYEQYFGPGTRLTVT.

The chain couples TRBV25-1 to TRBJ2-7, with D perhaps TRBD1 (6 bases). Per the germline V gene, CDR1 is MGHDK and CDR2 is SYGVNS. The CDR3 consists of 17 residues. Trimming cost V 4 bases and J 1 base, with 20 bases left between them. This CDR3 is CASSAPTPRDISYEQYF. Here the CDR3 DNA reads TGTGCCAGCAGTGCACCCACCCCACGGGACATTTCCTACGAGCAGTACTTC.

This rearrangement joins TRBV5-6 to TRBJ1-3, with D unresolved. Germline V lookup: CDR1 SGHDT, CDR2 YYEEEE. V was trimmed by 0 bases and J by 0 bases, leaving 10 bases between them. The CDR3 is made up of 16 amino acids. Here the CDR3 reads CASSLGVGRSGNTIYF. As DNA, the CDR3 is TGTGCCAGCAGCTTGGGTGTGGGCCGCTCTGGAAACACCATATATTTT. Variable domain in full (rest from reference TRBV5-6 and TRBJ1-3): DAGVTQSPTHLIKTRGQQVTLRCSPKSGHDTVSWYQQALGQGPQFIFQYYEEEERQRGNFPDRFSGHQFPNYSSELNVNALLLGDSALYLCASSLGVGRSGNTIYFGEGSWLTVV.

The chain combines TRBV9 with TRBJ1-2; 7 bases map to TRBD1. Trimming cost V 0 bases and J 8 bases; bases outside gene matches: 10. Germline CDR1 reads SGDLS; CDR2 reads YYNGEE. The CDR3 consists of 15 residues. CDR3 residues: CASSVDLDRDRGYTF. Here the CDR3 DNA reads TGTGCCAGCAGCGTAGACCTTGACAGGGATAGGGGCTACACCTTC.

The chain joins TRBV5-6 to TRBJ2-5; D may be TRBD1 (7 bases). The CDR3 totals 13 residues. V was clipped by 2 bases and J by 5 bases, with 10 bases between them. Germline-derived CDR1 and CDR2 are SGHDT and YYEEEE. The CDR3, as DNA: TGTGCCAGCAGCTTCAGGGGGGTTGAGACCCAGTACTTC. It specifies CASSFRGVETQYF. Full variable domain (rest looked up from reference TRBV5-6 and TRBJ2-5): DAGVTQSPTHLIKTRGQQVTLRCSPKSGHDTVSWYQQALGQGPQFIFQYYEEEERQRGNFPDRFSGHQFPNYSSELNVNALLLGDSALYLCASSFRGVETQYFGPGTRLLVL.

The chain combines TRBV5-1 with TRBJ1-6; D is unresolved. The CDR3 contains 15 residues. The germline CDR1 and CDR2 sequences are SGHRS and YFSETQ. Deletions cut 4 bases from V and 6 bases from J, with 14 bases between. CDR3 loop: CASSENAVLNSPLHF. The CDR3 DNA reads as TGCGCCAGCAGCGAAAACGCGGTTCTTAATTCACCCCTCCACTTT.

The chain uses TRBV20-1 and TRBJ1-1; D uncertain. CDR3 length equals 11 residues. CDR1 is DFQATT, CDR2 SNEGSKA, per germline (reference sequence). Between the trimmed V and J ends, which lost 5 bases and 5 bases, there was a span of 9 bases. CDR3 in DNA: TGCAGTGCTCGAGGCGCTACTGAAGCTTTCTTT. Encoded protein: CSARGATEAFF.

The chain couples TRBV7-8 to TRBJ2-1; TRBD2 is a possible D gene (6 bases). V was pared by 4 bases and J by 6 bases, with 13 bases between. The CDR3 loop spans 14 amino acids. CDR1 is SGHVS and CDR2 is FQNEAQ in the germline V gene. The CDR3 loop is CASSSSLAFNEQFF. The CDR3 DNA reads TGTGCCAGCAGCTCCTCACTAGCTTTCAATGAGCAGTTCTTC.

The V call is TRBV6-5, the J call TRBJ1-4; TRBD1 aligns across 10 bases. Germline-derived CDR1 and CDR2 are MNHEY and SVGAGI. Unmatched junction bases numbered 2, after V lost 6 bases and J lost 4 bases. The CDR3 runs to 14 residues. The CDR3 coding sequence is TGTGCCAGCAGGGGACAGGGGATTAATGAAAAACTGTTTTTT. Translating gives CASRGQGINEKLFF.

This sequence joins TRBV10-3 and TRBJ1-2; 8 bases line up with TRBD1. V lost 4 bases to trimming and J lost 2 bases; unmatched junction nucleotides: 0. The CDR3 consists of 13 residues. Germline V gene data show CDR1 as ENHRY and CDR2 as SYGVKD. The CDR3 sequence is CAISGDRNYGYTF. The CDR3 DNA is TGTGCCATCAGTGGGGACAGGAACTATGGCTACACCTTC.

V gene TRBV5-1 combines with J gene TRBJ1-1, with no clear D. The V end lost 0 bases, the J end lost 1 base, and 4 bases lay between the germline ends. The CDR3 spans 13 residues. Germline V gene data show CDR1 as SGHRS and CDR2 as YFSETQ. This CDR3 is CASSLEQNTEAFF. The CDR3 DNA reads as TGCGCCAGCAGCTTGGAACAGAACACTGAAGCTTTCTTT.